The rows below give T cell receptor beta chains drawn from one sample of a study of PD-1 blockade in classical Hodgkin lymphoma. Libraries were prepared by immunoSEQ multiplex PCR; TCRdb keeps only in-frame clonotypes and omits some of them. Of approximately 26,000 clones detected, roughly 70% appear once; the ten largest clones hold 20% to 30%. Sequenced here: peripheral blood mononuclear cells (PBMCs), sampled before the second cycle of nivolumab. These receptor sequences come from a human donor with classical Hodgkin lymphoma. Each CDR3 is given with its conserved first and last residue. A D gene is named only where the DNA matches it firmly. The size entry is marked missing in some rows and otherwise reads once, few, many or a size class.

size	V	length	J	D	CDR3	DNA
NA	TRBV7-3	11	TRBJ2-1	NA	CASGNFNEQFF	TGTGCCAGCGGGAACTTCAATGAGCAGTTCTTC
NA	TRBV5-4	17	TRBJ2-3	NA	CASSSPDFPLNTDTQYF	TGTGCCAGCAGCTCCCCGGACTTCCCACTTAACACAGATACGCAGTATTTT
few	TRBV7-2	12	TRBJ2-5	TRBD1	CASSRDRETQYF	TGTGCCAGCAGCCGGGACAGGGAGACCCAGTACTTC
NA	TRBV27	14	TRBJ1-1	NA	CASSLSGVNTEAFF	TGTGCCAGCAGTTTGTCAGGAGTGAACACTGAAGCTTTCTTT
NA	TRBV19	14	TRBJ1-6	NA	CASSIQGPNSPLHF	TGTGCCAGTAGTATACAAGGGCCGAATTCACCCCTCCACTTT
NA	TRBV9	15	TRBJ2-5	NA	CASSPRSTGQGTQYF	TGTGCCAGCAGCCCACGCTCTACGGGCCAAGGGACCCAGTACTTC
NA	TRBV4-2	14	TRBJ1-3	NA	CASSQRDFGNTIYF	TGTGCCAGCAGCCAACGGGACTTTGGAAACACCATATATTTT
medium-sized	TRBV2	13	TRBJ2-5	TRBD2	CASIMAGEETQYF	TGTGCCAGCATTATGGCGGGGGAAGAGACCCAGTACTTC
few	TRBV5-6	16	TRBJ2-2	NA	CASSWGGGANTGELFF	TGTGCCAGCAGCTGGGGTGGGGGTGCGAACACCGGGGAGCTGTTTTTT
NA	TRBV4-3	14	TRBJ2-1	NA	CASSQDGGHNEQFF	TGCGCCAGCAGCCAAGATGGCGGTCACAATGAGCAGTTCTTC
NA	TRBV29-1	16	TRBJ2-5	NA	CSVASGTRGPQETQYF	TGCAGCGTCGCATCAGGGACTAGGGGGCCTCAAGAGACCCAGTACTTC
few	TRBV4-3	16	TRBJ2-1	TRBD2	CASSRDLQSGGNEQFF	TGCGCCAGCAGCCGAGACCTACAGAGCGGGGGCAATGAGCAGTTCTTC
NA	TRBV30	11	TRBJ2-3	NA	CAWSKADTQYF	TGTGCCTGGAGTAAGGCAGATACGCAGTATTTT
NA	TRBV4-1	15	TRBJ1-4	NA	CASSQLWGTNEKLFF	TGCGCCAGCAGCCAACTTTGGGGAACTAATGAAAAACTGTTTTTT
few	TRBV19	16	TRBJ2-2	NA	CASSMVRVVNTGELFF	TGTGCCAGTAGTATGGTACGCGTCGTGAACACCGGGGAGCTGTTTTTT
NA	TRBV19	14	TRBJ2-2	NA	CASSIEWNTGELFF	TGTGCCAGTAGTATAGAGTGGAACACCGGGGAGCTGTTTTTT
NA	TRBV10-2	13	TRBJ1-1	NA	CAISDGENTEAFF	TGTGCCATCAGTGATGGGGAGAACACTGAAGCTTTCTTT
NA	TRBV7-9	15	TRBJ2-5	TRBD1	CASRRDRGSQETQYF	TGTGCCAGCAGGCGCGACAGGGGAAGTCAAGAGACCCAGTACTTC
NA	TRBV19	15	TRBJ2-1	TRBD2	CASSIVAGRNNEQFF	TGTGCCAGTAGTATAGTAGCGGGGCGGAACAATGAGCAGTTCTTC
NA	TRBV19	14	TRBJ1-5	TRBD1	CATRTGGSNQPQHF	TGTGCCACCCGGACAGGGGGAAGCAATCAGCCCCAGCATTTT
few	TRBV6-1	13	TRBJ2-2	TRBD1	CASTRGTTGELFF	TGTGCCAGCACCAGGGGGACCACCGGGGAGCTGTTTTTT
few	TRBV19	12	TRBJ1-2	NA	CASLGPGYGYTF	TGTGCCAGTTTGGGCCCAGGGTACGGCTACACCTTC
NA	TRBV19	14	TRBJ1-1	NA	CASNFLGTGTEAFF	TGTGCCAGTAACTTTTTGGGTACGGGAACGGAAGCTTTCTTT
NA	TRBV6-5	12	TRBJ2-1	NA	CASSYALSGQFF	TGTGCCAGCAGTTACGCCCTATCTGGGCAGTTCTTC
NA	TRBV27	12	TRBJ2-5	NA	CASSYLSGKQYF	TGTGCCAGCAGTTACCTTTCTGGGAAGCAGTACTTC
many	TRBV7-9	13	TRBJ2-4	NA	CASSLAEQGVQYF	TGTGCCAGCAGCTTAGCTGAACAGGGCGTTCAGTACTTC
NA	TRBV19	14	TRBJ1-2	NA	CASSILGASYGYTF	TGTGCCAGTAGTATTTTGGGGGCTTCCTATGGCTACACCTTC
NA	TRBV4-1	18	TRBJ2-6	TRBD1	CASSQAGTAPSGANVLTF	TGCGCCAGCAGCCAAGCCGGGACAGCACCTTCTGGGGCCAACGTCCTGACTTTC
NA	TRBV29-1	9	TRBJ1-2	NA	CSVDLGYTF	TGCAGCGTTGATTTAGGCTACACCTTC
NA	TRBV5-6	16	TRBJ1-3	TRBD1	CASSLVSGGSGNTIYF	TGTGCCAGCAGCTTGGTCTCAGGGGGCTCTGGAAACACCATATATTTT
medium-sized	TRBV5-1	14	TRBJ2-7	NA	CASSLGLISHEQYF	TGCGCCAGCAGCCTGGGCCTCATAAGCCACGAGCAGTACTTC
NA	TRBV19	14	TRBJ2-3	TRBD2	CASRGLASTDTQYF	TGTGCCAGTAGAGGACTAGCAAGCACAGATACGCAGTATTTT
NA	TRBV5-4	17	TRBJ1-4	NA	CASSLGPNIATNEKLFF	TGTGCCAGCAGCTTGGGTCCCAACATCGCAACTAATGAAAAACTGTTTTTT
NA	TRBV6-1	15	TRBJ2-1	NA	CASSSPSSSYNEQFF	TGTGCCAGCAGCTCCCCCTCGAGCTCCTACAATGAGCAGTTCTTC
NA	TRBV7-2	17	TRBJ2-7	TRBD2	CASSLVPSGANSYEQYF	TGTGCCAGCAGCTTAGTCCCTAGCGGGGCAAACTCCTACGAGCAGTACTTC
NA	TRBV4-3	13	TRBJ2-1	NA	CASSQASGNEQFF	TGCGCCAGCAGCCAAGCTTCTGGGAATGAGCAGTTCTTC
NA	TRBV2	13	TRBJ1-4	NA	CASSVLEGEKLFF	TGTGCCAGCAGTGTTTTGGAGGGTGAAAAACTGTTTTTT
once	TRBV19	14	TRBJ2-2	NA	CATQARGVTGELFF	TGTGCCACTCAAGCCAGGGGCGTCACCGGGGAGCTGTTTTTT
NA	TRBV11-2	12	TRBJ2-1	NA	CASSLDRFEQFF	TGTGCCAGCAGCTTAGATAGGTTTGAGCAGTTCTTC
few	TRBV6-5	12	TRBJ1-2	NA	CASRSTGEGYTF	TGTGCCAGCAGGTCAACGGGGGAAGGCTACACCTTC
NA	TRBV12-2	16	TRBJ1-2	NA	CASRLARRDGEAGYTF	TGTGCAAGTCGCTTAGCGAGGAGGGATGGGGAGGCTGGCTACACCTTC
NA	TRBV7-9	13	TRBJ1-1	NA	CASSFGLDTEAFF	TGTGCCAGCAGCTTTGGGTTGGACACTGAAGCTTTCTTT
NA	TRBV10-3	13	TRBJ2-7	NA	CAISNRDTYEQYF	TGTGCCATCAGTAACCGGGACACCTACGAGCAGTACTTC
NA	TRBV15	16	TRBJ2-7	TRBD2	CATSRDLGRSSYEQYF	TGTGCCACCAGCAGAGATCTCGGGAGGAGCTCCTACGAGCAGTACTTC
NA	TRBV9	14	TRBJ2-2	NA	CASSVGTHTGELFF	TGTGCCAGCAGCGTAGGCACTCACACCGGGGAGCTGTTTTTT
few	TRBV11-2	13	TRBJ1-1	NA	CASSRTGNTEAFF	TGTGCCAGCAGCCGCACCGGGAACACTGAAGCTTTCTTT
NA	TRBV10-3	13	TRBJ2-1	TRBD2	CAIRASGSNEQFF	TGTGCCATCAGGGCTAGCGGGAGCAATGAGCAGTTCTTC
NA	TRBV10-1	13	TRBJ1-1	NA	CASREGLFTEAFF	TGCGCCAGCAGGGAGGGGCTGTTCACTGAAGCTTTCTTT
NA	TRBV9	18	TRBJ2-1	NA	CASSVDYFLTGTYNEQFF	TGTGCCAGCAGCGTAGATTATTTTTTGACAGGCACCTACAATGAGCAGTTCTTC
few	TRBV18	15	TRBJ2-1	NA	CASSPPTGDKGEQFF	TGTGCCAGCTCACCACCGACGGGAGATAAGGGTGAGCAGTTCTTC
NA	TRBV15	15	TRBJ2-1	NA	CATSRDLRRPEEQFF	TGTGCCACCAGCAGAGATTTGAGGCGGCCAGAGGAGCAGTTCTTC
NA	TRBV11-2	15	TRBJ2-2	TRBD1	CASSFKQGMTGELFF	TGTGCCAGCAGCTTTAAACAGGGGATGACCGGGGAGCTGTTTTTT
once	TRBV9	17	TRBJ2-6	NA	CASSNPGTRPGANVLTF	TGTGCCAGCAGTAACCCCGGGACCCGGCCTGGGGCCAACGTCCTGACTTTC